This T cell receptor beta chain was documented in a study of T-cell reconstitution after alpha-beta-depleted transplantation in children. Unique molecular identifiers were built into the TCRbeta library. TCRdb reanalysed the PCR reads using MiXCR and keeps one entry per CDR3 protein. Of fewer than 1 million distinct CDR3 sequences in the sample, 16% were seen once. In its sample, this clonotype was seen a few times. Between the trimmed V and J ends, which lost 9 bases and 3 bases, there was a span of 17 bases. Germline CDR1 and CDR2: KGHDR and SFDVKD. The CDR3 sequence is 15 residues long. The chain has TRBV24-1 and TRBJ2-1; D is perhaps TRBD1 (6 bases). Sequenced here: PBMCs, mostly from graft donor cells, sampled 360 days after TCRalphabeta/CD19-depleted stem cell transplant. The sequence derives from a male patient aged 10 to 17 who had a stem cell transplant for acute lymphoblastic leukemia, so the T cells may come from the graft donor. The CDR3 reads CATPYGRGNYNEQFF. The CDR3 DNA sequence: TGTGCCACCCCCTACGGCAGGGGCAACTACAATGAGCAGTTCTTC.